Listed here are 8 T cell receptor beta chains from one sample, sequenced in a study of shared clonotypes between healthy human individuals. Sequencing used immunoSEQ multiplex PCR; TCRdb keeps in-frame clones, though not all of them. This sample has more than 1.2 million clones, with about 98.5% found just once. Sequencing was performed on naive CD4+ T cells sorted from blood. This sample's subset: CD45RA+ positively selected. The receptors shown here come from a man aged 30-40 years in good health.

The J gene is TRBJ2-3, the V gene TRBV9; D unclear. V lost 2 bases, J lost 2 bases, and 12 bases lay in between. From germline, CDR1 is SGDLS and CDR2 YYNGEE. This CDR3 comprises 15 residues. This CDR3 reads CASSVSSQNTDTQYF. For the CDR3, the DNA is TGTGCCAGCAGCGTGTCCTCACAAAACACAGATACGCAGTATTTT.

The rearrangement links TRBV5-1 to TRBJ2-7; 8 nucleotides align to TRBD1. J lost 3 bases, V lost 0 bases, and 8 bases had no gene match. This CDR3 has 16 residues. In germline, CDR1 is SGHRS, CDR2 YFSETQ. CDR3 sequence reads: CASSLGDSGGVYEQYF. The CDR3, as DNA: TGCGCCAGCAGCTTGGGGGATTCAGGGGGCGTCTACGAGCAGTACTTC.

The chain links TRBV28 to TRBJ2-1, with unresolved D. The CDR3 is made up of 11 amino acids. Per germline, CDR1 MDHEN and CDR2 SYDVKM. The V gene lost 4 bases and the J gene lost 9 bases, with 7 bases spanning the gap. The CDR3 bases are TGTGCCAGCAGTTCGAATGGTGAGCAGTTCTTC. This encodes CASSSNGEQFF.

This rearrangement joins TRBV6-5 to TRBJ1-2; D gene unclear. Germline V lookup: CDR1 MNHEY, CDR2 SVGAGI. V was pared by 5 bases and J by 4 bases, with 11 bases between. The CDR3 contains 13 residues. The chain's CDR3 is CASSRTAAYGYTF. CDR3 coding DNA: TGTGCCAGCAGTCGGACTGCCGCCTATGGCTACACCTTC.

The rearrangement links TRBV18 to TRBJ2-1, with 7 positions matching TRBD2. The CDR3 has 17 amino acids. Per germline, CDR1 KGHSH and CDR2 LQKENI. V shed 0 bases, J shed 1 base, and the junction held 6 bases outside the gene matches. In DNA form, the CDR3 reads TGTGCCAGCTCACCACCGCTTCTAGCGGCTTCCTACAATGAGCAGTTCTTC. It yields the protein CASSPPLLAASYNEQFF.

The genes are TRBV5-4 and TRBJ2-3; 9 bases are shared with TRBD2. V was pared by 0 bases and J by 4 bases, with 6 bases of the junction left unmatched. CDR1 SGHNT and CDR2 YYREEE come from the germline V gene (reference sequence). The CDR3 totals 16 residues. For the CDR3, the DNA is TGTGCCAGCAGCTTGGGCGGGAGGGCCTTTGCAGATACGCAGTATTTT. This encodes CASSLGGRAFADTQYF.

CDR3 in amino acids: CASSLQRGIGTDTQYF. The CDR3 bases are TGTGCCAGCTCACTTCAAAGGGGGATCGGCACAGATACGCAGTATTTT. V is TRBV18 and J is TRBJ2-3; D is perhaps TRBD1 (6 bases). CDR3 length: 16 residues. The V and J ends lost 4 bases and 1 base respectively, with 15 bases between them. Germline assignment: CDR1 KGHSH and CDR2 LQKENI.

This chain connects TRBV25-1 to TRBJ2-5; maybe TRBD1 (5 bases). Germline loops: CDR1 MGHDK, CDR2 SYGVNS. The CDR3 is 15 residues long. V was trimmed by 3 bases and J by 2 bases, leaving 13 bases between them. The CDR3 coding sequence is TGTGCCAGCAGTGACAGGGCAGGGTGGCAAGAGACCCAGTACTTC. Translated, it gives CASSDRAGWQETQYF.